This entry lists 32 T cell receptor beta chains sequenced from one sample in a study of PD-1 blockade in classical Hodgkin lymphoma. Time point noted: newly diagnosed, previously untreated cHL patient sample. Only in-frame clones appear in the TCRdb table, and some are missing; sequencing was by immunoSEQ multiplex PCR. Here the sample spans 20,000 to 25,000 clones, 94% being singletons. Sequencing was done on a sample of peripheral blood mononuclear cells (PBMCs). The receptors were gathered from a human donor with classical Hodgkin lymphoma.

For the CDR3, the DNA is TGTGCCTGGAGAGAGACCTACGAGCAGTACTTC. Protein product: CAWRETYEQYF. The chain carries TRBV30 and TRBJ2-7; D gene ambiguous. Trimming pared 3 bases from V and 2 bases from J, leaving 5 bases between. The V gene's germline CDR1 is GTSNPN and CDR2 SVGIG (reference sequence). The CDR3 loop spans 11 amino acids.

The V gene is TRBV6-5, the J gene TRBJ1-1; TRBD1 aligns across 7 bases. This CDR3 region has 14 residues. The junction had 4 bases not matched to a gene; V was cut back by 5 bases and J by 1 base. The V gene's germline CDR1 is MNHEY and CDR2 SVGAGI. The CDR3 DNA sequence: TGTGCCAGCAGTGGGCACAGGGGGAACACTGAAGCTTTCTTT. It yields the protein CASSGHRGNTEAFF.

For the CDR3, the DNA is TGTGCCAGTATGCGGACAGTGTTGAACACTGAAGCTTTCTTT. This translates into CASMRTVLNTEAFF. This chain links TRBV19 with TRBJ1-1, with D perhaps TRBD1 (6 bases). The CDR3 runs 14 residues. V gave up 7 bases and J gave up 0 bases, with 12 bases separating them. Germline loops: CDR1 LNHDA, CDR2 SQIVND (reference sequence).

The CDR3 protein is CASRMDEYNEQFF. DNA for the CDR3: TGTGCCAGCAGGATGGACGAGTACAATGAGCAGTTCTTC. V is TRBV7-9 and J is TRBJ2-1; D gene unclear. This CDR3 is 13 amino acids long. CDR1 and CDR2 (germline): SEHNR, FQNEAQ (reference sequence). V was trimmed by 6 bases and J by 4 bases, leaving 10 bases between them. The complete variable domain, with remaining parts taken from reference TRBV7-9 and TRBJ2-1, reads DTGVSQNPRHKITKRGQNVTFRCDPISEHNRLYWYRQTLGQGPEFLTYFQNEAQLEKSRLLSDRFSAERPKGSFSTLEIQRTEQGDSAMYLCASRMDEYNEQFFGPGTRLTVL.

The chain is built from TRBV30 and TRBJ2-3, with 8 bases identical to TRBD1. Germline CDR1 and CDR2: GTSNPN and SVGIG (reference sequence). The trim removed 3 bases at V and 0 bases at J, leaving 5 bases unmatched. The CDR3 runs to 15 residues. Written as DNA, the CDR3 is TGTGCCTGGAGCAGGACAGGGTCAAGCACAGATACGCAGTATTTT. Amino acids: CAWSRTGSSTDTQYF. Full variable domain (remainder filled in from reference TRBV30 and TRBJ2-3): SQTIHQWPATLVQPVGSPLSLECTVEGTSNPNLYWYRQAAGRGLQLLFYSVGIGQISSEVPQNLSASRPQDRQFILSSKKLLLSDSGFYLCAWSRTGSSTDTQYFGPGTRLTVL.

The V gene is TRBV27, the J gene TRBJ1-2; D call uncertain. CDR1 is MNHEY, CDR2 SMNVEV, per germline (reference sequence). This CDR3 is 15 amino acids long. DNA for the CDR3: TGTGCAACATGGACCCCGGTGGCCCCTAACTATGGCTACACCTTC. The encoded protein is CATWTPVAPNYGYTF.

The V and J genes are TRBV4-1 and TRBJ2-7, with unresolved D. Germline CDR1 reads MGHRA; CDR2 reads YSYEKL. Trimming took 4 bases from V and 0 from J, leaving 13 bases between them. The CDR3 contains 15 residues. The CDR3 region has the DNA TGCGCCAGCAGCCTGCAGTGGGGTTACTCCTACGAGCAGTACTTC. Translating gives CASSLQWGYSYEQYF.

The rearrangement links TRBV28 to TRBJ2-1; 8 bases fit TRBD1. The length of the CDR3 is 14 residues. V was clipped by 2 bases and J by 7 bases; unmatched bases: 4. Germline CDR1 and CDR2: MDHEN and SYDVKM. CDR3 sequence: CASSLPGQGNEQFF. The DNA of the CDR3 is TGTGCCAGCAGTTTACCCGGACAGGGTAATGAGCAGTTCTTC.

J is TRBJ1-1 and V is TRBV27; no firm D call. The V end was cut by 0 bases, the J end by 1 base, with 6 bases between. The CDR3 totals 14 residues. The germline gives CDR1 MNHEY, CDR2 SMNVEV (reference sequence). CDR3 residues: CASSLSLSNTEAFF. The CDR3 DNA follows: TGTGCCAGCAGTTTATCCTTATCGAACACTGAAGCTTTCTTT.

This chain connects TRBV27 to TRBJ1-5, with 8 bases fitting TRBD1. CDR1 and CDR2 from the germline V gene are MNHEY and SMNVEV (reference sequence). This CDR3 contains 15 residues. V trimming: 6 bases; J trimming: 3 bases; junction bases outside the gene matches: 7. The DNA of the CDR3 is TGTGCCAGCAGATTTTCGGACAGGGTCAATCAGCCCCAGCATTTT. It encodes CASRFSDRVNQPQHF.

This sequence joins TRBV11-3 and TRBJ2-1; 10 bases are a match to TRBD2. V lost 2 bases to trimming and J lost 7 bases; unmatched junction nucleotides: 2. This CDR3 is 14 amino acids long. Germline loops: CDR1 SGHNT, CDR2 YENEEA. CDR3 nucleotide sequence: TGTGCCAGCAGCTTACTAGCGGGAGAAAATGAGCAGTTCTTC. It encodes CASSLLAGENEQFF. The complete variable domain, with remaining parts taken from reference TRBV11-3 and TRBJ2-1, reads EAGVVQSPRYKIIEKKQPVAFWCNPISGHNTLYWYLQNLGQGPELLIRYENEEAVDDSQLPKDRFSAERLKGVDSTLKIQPAELGDSAVYLCASSLLAGENEQFFGPGTRLTVL.

The J gene is TRBJ2-3, the V gene TRBV5-6; D unresolved. Trimming removed 0 bases at V and 1 base at J, with 3 bases between. CDR1 is SGHDT and CDR2 is YYEEEE in the germline V gene. This CDR3 comprises 13 residues. CDR3 protein: CASSLGRTDTQYF. CDR3 DNA: TGTGCCAGCAGCTTGGGCCGCACAGATACGCAGTATTTT.

This rearrangement joins TRBV29-1 to TRBJ2-5, with a possible D match to TRBD2 (6 bases). V gave up 1 base and J gave up 5 bases, with 8 bases separating them. This CDR3 has 12 residues. Germline CDR1 and CDR2: SQVTM and ANQGSEA. In nucleotides, the CDR3 is TGCAGCGTTGAAGGAGGAGGGGAGACCCAGTACTTC. Amino acids: CSVEGGGETQYF.

This chain links TRBV5-1 with TRBJ2-2; the D gene could be TRBD1 or TRBD2 (6 bases each). CDR1 is SGHRS and CDR2 is YFSETQ in the germline V gene. This CDR3 has 15 residues. Trimming removed 4 bases at V and 3 bases at J, with 13 bases between. The CDR3 nucleotides read TGCGCCAGCAGCCCATGGGGGGCGGACACCGGGGAGCTGTTTTTT. Residues: CASSPWGADTGELFF.

This clone occurred once. V and J are TRBV28 and TRBJ2-1; D gene ambiguous. Trimming left V 2 bases short and J 10 bases short, with 6 bases between. Germline V gene sequence: CDR1 MDHEN, CDR2 SYDVKM. CDR3 length: 11 residues. The CDR3 reads CASSLGWEQFF. CDR3 DNA: TGTGCCAGCAGTTTAGGCTGGGAGCAGTTCTTC.

The CDR3 spells CASSLWVGAINTDTQYF. The CDR3 DNA is TGTGCCAGCAGCCTCTGGGTGGGGGCAATTAACACAGATACGCAGTATTTT. The chain links TRBV28 to TRBJ2-3; weak D call: TRBD1 (6 bases). Germline values: CDR1 MDHEN, CDR2 SYDVKM. The ends were cut back, 6 bases at V and 2 bases at J, with 21 bases in the middle. This CDR3 has 17 amino acids.

The chain links TRBV18 to TRBJ2-1, with TRBD1 matching over 8 bases. This CDR3 region has 14 residues. J was trimmed by 5 bases and V by 5 bases; bases with no gene match: 5. Germline-derived CDR1 and CDR2 are KGHSH and LQKENI. DNA of the CDR3: TGTGCCAGCTCAGGACAGGGTAGCAACAATGAGCAGTTCTTC. It translates to CASSGQGSNNEQFF.

The rearrangement joins TRBV7-9 to TRBJ2-1; TRBD2 matches at 8 bases. V shed 1 base, J shed 9 bases, and the junction held 11 bases outside the gene matches. From germline, CDR1 is SEHNR and CDR2 FQNEAQ (reference sequence). The CDR3 runs to 16 residues. The CDR3 spells CASSLGSASGLVEQFF. In nucleotides, the CDR3 is TGTGCCAGCAGCTTAGGTTCGGCTAGCGGGTTGGTTGAGCAGTTCTTC. The full variable domain, completed using reference TRBV7-9 and TRBJ2-1, is DTGVSQNPRHKITKRGQNVTFRCDPISEHNRLYWYRQTLGQGPEFLTYFQNEAQLEKSRLLSDRFSAERPKGSFSTLEIQRTEQGDSAMYLCASSLGSASGLVEQFFGPGTRLTVL.

V is TRBV28 and J is TRBJ1-1; D is perhaps TRBD1 (6 bases). The CDR3 length is 14 residues. The germline V gene encodes CDR1 MDHEN and CDR2 SYDVKM. The V gene lost 8 bases and the J gene lost 5 bases, with 18 bases spanning the gap. CDR3 nucleotides: TGTGCCAGCGTTACGGGGGGGGCTAAAACTGAAGCTTTCTTT. It translates to CASVTGGAKTEAFF.

V usage is TRBV5-1 and J usage is TRBJ1-5; no reliable D call. The V end was cut by 0 bases, the J end by 4 bases, with 14 bases between. CDR1 SGHRS and CDR2 YFSETQ come from the germline V gene. CDR3 size: 16 residues. The CDR3 DNA sequence: TGCGCCAGCAGCTTGGGAGCTTTCGCCCAGAATCAGCCCCAGCATTTT. Translating gives CASSLGAFAQNQPQHF.

This chain uses TRBV5-6 with TRBJ2-7; D is uncertain. The V end lost 4 bases, the J end lost 2 bases, and 7 bases lay between the germline ends. CDR1 is SGHDT and CDR2 is YYEEEE in the germline V gene. CDR3 length: 12 residues. The CDR3 loop reads CASSRGTYEQYF. CDR3 bases: TGTGCCAGCAGCCGTGGAACCTACGAGCAGTACTTC.

The V and J genes are TRBV11-3 and TRBJ1-1; 10 positions agree with TRBD1. The germline CDR1 and CDR2 sequences are SGHNT and YENEEA. The CDR3 is 15 amino acids. Trimming cost V 5 bases and J 5 bases; bases outside gene matches: 8. CDR3 loop: CASSPRGTGVTEAFF. The CDR3, as DNA: TGTGCCAGCAGCCCTCGCGGGACAGGGGTTACTGAAGCTTTCTTT.

The chain is built from TRBV6-6 and TRBJ1-5; no definite D call. Germline CDR1 reads MNHNY; CDR2 reads SVGAGI (reference sequence). V was clipped by 8 bases and J by 4 bases, with 15 bases between them. The CDR3 is 14 amino acids. CDR3 coding DNA: TGTGCCAGCTCTGGCGGGCGGGTTAATCAGCCCCAGCATTTT. This gives the protein CASSGGRVNQPQHF.

The chain joins TRBV30 to TRBJ2-1; possibly TRBD1 for D (6 bases). The V end was cut by 2 bases, the J end by 6 bases, with 14 bases between. Germline V gene lookup returns CDR1 GTSNPN and CDR2 SVGIG (reference sequence). The CDR3 extends over 14 amino acids. In DNA, the CDR3 is TGTGCCTGGAGTCAGGGGCGCTTGGTCAATGAGCAGTTCTTC. Its translation: CAWSQGRLVNEQFF.

This clone appeared once. The V call is TRBV9, the J call TRBJ2-3; possible D gene TRBD1, 6 bases. Trimming stripped 7 bases from V and 2 bases from J, with 14 bases between. CDR1 is SGDLS and CDR2 is YYNGEE in the germline V gene. CDR3 length: 14 residues. The CDR3 spells CASSQGYPTDTQYF. The CDR3 DNA follows: TGTGCCAGCTCTCAGGGGTACCCCACAGATACGCAGTATTTT.

CDR3 DNA sequence: TGTGCCTGGAGTGTACGTAGGACACATACTAACTATGGCTACACCTTC. It encodes CAWSVRRTHTNYGYTF. The chain couples TRBV30 to TRBJ1-2; the D gene is possibly TRBD1 (5 bases). V shed 0 bases and J shed 0 bases, with 14 bases lying between them. CDR3 size: 16 residues. Germline-derived CDR1 and CDR2 are GTSNPN and SVGIG (reference sequence).

The chain links TRBV5-6 to TRBJ1-5, with D maybe TRBD1 (5 bases). The CDR3 sequence is 15 residues long. CDR1 is SGHDT, CDR2 YYEEEE, per germline. Trimming left V 5 bases short and J 4 bases short, with 16 bases between. CDR3 amino acids: CASSSQGRRNQPQHF. CDR3 coding DNA: TGTGCCAGCAGTTCGCAGGGACGGCGAAATCAGCCCCAGCATTTT.

The chain employs TRBV15 and TRBJ1-1; D uncertain. Looked up from germline, CDR1 is LNHNV and CDR2 is YYDKDF (reference sequence). V lost 1 base and J 3 bases, leaving 3 bases between the germline ends. The CDR3 totals 12 residues. Written as DNA, the CDR3 is TGTGCCACCAGCAGAGGCGACACTGAAGCTTTCTTT. Encoded protein: CATSRGDTEAFF.

This clone was seen once. The chain couples TRBV19 to TRBJ1-1, with TRBD1 identical over 8 bases. Looked up from germline, CDR1 is LNHDA and CDR2 is SQIVND (reference sequence). The CDR3 covers 15 residues. V trimming: 7 bases; J trimming: 3 bases; junction bases outside the gene matches: 10. CDR3 protein: CASTLGDRRHTEAFF. The CDR3 DNA follows: TGTGCCAGTACCCTGGGGGACAGGCGGCACACTGAAGCTTTCTTT.

The chain joins TRBV5-4 to TRBJ2-3, with 10 bases aligning to TRBD1. Germline CDR1 SGHNT, CDR2 YYREEE (reference sequence). The length of the CDR3 is 15 residues. The ends lost 4 bases at V and 2 bases at J; junction bases unmatched: 4. The CDR3 DNA reads as TGTGCCAGCAGCCGGACAGGGGGATTCACAGATACGCAGTATTTT. Protein sequence: CASSRTGGFTDTQYF.

The V and J genes are TRBV11-3 and TRBJ1-4; a possible D gene is TRBD1 (5 bases). This CDR3 is built from 14 residues. From germline, CDR1 is SGHNT and CDR2 YENEEA. V gave up 5 bases and J gave up 3 bases, with 10 bases separating them. The CDR3 sequence is CASSPDRANEKLFF. The CDR3 DNA sequence: TGTGCCAGCAGCCCTGACAGAGCTAATGAAAAACTGTTTTTT.

CDR3 DNA: TGTGCCAGCAGCTTGTCAGGGGACTGGGACAGGGGGCCCCCAGCCCAGCATTTT. Translating it yields CASSLSGDWDRGPPAQHF. J is TRBJ1-5 and V is TRBV5-8; 12 bases map to TRBD1. The germline V gene encodes CDR1 SGHTS and CDR2 YDEGEE. This CDR3 has 18 amino acids. Trimming took 1 base from V and 11 from J; bases not matched to a gene: 16. The whole variable domain, remainder taken from reference TRBV5-8 and TRBJ1-5, is EAGVTQSPTHLIKTRGQQATLRCSPISGHTSVYWYQQALGLGLQFLLWYDEGEERNRGNFPPRFSGRQFPNYSSELNVNALELEDSALYLCASSLSGDWDRGPPAQHFGDGTRLSIL.